This T cell receptor beta chain was identified during a study of control samples from healthy donors and cancer patients. V lost 1 base and J lost 0, with 7 bases in between. The CDR3 runs to 14 residues. CDR1 is MNHNY and CDR2 is SVGAGI in the germline V gene (reference sequence). Method: immunoSEQ multiplex PCR; TCRdb's copy keeps in-frame clones and lacks some. The sample holds about 110,000 clones, about 89% seen once. The rearrangement joins TRBV6-6 to TRBJ2-7; D gene ambiguous. The sequence came from a woman aged 50 to 65 in good health. Sequencing was done on a sample of blood. The CDR3 nucleotides read TGTGCCAGCAGTTACTATGACAACTCCTACGAGCAGTACTTC. Translating gives CASSYYDNSYEQYF.